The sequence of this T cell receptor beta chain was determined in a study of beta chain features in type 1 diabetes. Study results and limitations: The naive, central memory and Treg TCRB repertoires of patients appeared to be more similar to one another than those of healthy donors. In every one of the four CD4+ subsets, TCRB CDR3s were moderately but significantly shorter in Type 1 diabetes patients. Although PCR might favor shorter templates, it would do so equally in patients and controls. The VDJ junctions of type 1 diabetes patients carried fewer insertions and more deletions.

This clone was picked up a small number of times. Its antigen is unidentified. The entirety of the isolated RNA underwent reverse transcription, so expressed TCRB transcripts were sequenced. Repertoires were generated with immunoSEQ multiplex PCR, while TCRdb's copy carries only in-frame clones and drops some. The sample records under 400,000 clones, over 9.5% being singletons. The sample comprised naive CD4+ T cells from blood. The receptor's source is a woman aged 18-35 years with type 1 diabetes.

The CDR3 bases are TGTGCCAGCAGCTTCCTAGGGGACGGGAGATTAGGGGAGACCCAGTACTTC. Residues: CASSFLGDGRLGETQYF. The genes are TRBV7-2 and TRBJ2-5; D may be TRBD2 (6 bases). The CDR3 consists of 17 residues. Between the trimmed V and J ends, which lost 3 bases and 5 bases, there was a span of 22 bases. CDR1 SGHTA and CDR2 FQGNSA come from the germline V gene. The full variable domain, its missing parts supplied by reference TRBV7-2 and TRBJ2-5, is GAGVSQSPSNKVTEKGKDVELRCDPISGHTALYWYRQSLGQGLEFLIYFQGNSAPDKSGLPSDRFSAERTGGSVSTLTIQRTQQEDSAVYLCASSFLGDGRLGETQYFGPGTRLLVL.